The subject of this entry is one TCR beta chain. No antigen is known for it. No base quality values were provided; no much bigger clone lies one nucleotide off. The sample comes from a study of blood T cell repertoires in COVID-19 (dated by TCRdb to the early 2020s). In terms of the full investigation: Collaborator samples came from the United States, Italy and Spain and covered acute and convalescent phases of COVID-19. Where HLA class I and class II types were available, the types were taken from metadata supplied by the sample provider, not from assay-based typing. A de-identified subject ID, COVID-19 status, age in years and sex were almost always included in the sample metadata. The prospective study material was composed of cDNA or gDNA derived from T cells, B-cell-depleted T cells, or PBMCs. Subjects who had been exposed to COVID-19, were actively infected with it, or had recovered from it provided the deeply sampled blood TCRbeta repertoires that made up the dataset. Samples came from the ongoing ImmuneRACE study (first 160 participants) plus 1,254 subjects from 6 global collaborators. A freely available public database, intended as a resource for researchers studying the immune response to SARS-CoV-2, is where the repertoires were released.

The full study reports these points: How much clinical and demographic metadata was included differed by source and by participant, and the metadata was provided uncurated.

The immunoSEQ Assay, a bias-controlled multiplex PCR, was used to amplify TCRbeta CDR3 regions from genomic DNA. Processing in the source paper ran as follows. The number of nucleated cells in each sample was estimated by amplification of reference gene primers within the assay. To quantify the absolute abundance of each unique TCRbeta CDR3 rearrangement, sequence reads were collapsed and filtered. For each sample, productive Simpson clonality was calculated as the square root of Simpson's diversity index over productive rearrangements. This is the immuneACCESS table as TCRdb keeps it, with only in-frame sequences that have V and J called. A part of the clones is gone; compared with another copy, unresolved V genes explain less than half, and the rest is unexplained. The V and J calls and clone size come from that table; D and trimming were worked out from the DNA. The sample has 340,000 or so clones on record, around nine tenths of them singletons. The top ten hold 1% of the sample.

Whole blood was collected in K2EDTA tubes by collaborating institutions according to the institutions' own protocols. Collaborator samples were shipped for TCRbeta analysis as frozen whole blood, isolated PBMCs, or DNA extracted from either sample type. Trimming costs V 6 bases and J 0 bases, and their ends lie 15 bases apart. The CDR1 and CDR2 encoded by the germline V gene are SNHLY and FYNNEI. Taken from cysteine to phenylalanine, the CDR3 has 15 residues. The CDR3 DNA has 45 bases and is translated from base 1. This clonotype originated in a middle-aged man with active or convalescent COVID-19. The sequence links TRBV2 to TRBJ2-7; the D gene lacks a confident call. The sequenced sample consisted of peripheral blood. The CDR3: CASSGRQVLSYEQYF. The DNA sequence follows: TGTGCCAGCAGCGGTAGGCAGGTACTCTCCTACGAGCAGTACTTC.